The 27 T cell receptor beta chains presented below share a single source sample, sequenced in a study of shared clonotypes between healthy human individuals. Here immunoSEQ multiplex PCR was the method, and the copy in TCRdb shows in-frame clones only, minus some. The data contain some 1.5 million clones, 95% to 97% of them singletons. The specimen was naive CD4+ T cells sorted from blood. This sample's subset: CD45RA+ positively selected. The receptors here all came from a man aged 30 to 39 in good health.

The genes are TRBV19 and TRBJ1-1, with D unresolved. CDR3 length: 11 residues. CDR1 and CDR2 from the germline V gene are LNHDA and SQIVND (reference sequence). V was cut by 7 bases and J by 11 bases, with 14 bases left in between. The CDR3 DNA sequence: TGTGCCAGTATCCTCGGAGGTATGGCTTTCTTT. Translating it yields CASILGGMAFF.

This chain links TRBV7-9 with TRBJ1-2, with TRBD1 matching 12 bases. The CDR3 is made up of 18 amino acids. Trimming took 5 bases from V and 4 from J; bases not matched to a gene: 14. Germline assignment: CDR1 SEHNR and CDR2 FQNEAQ (reference sequence). CDR3 amino acids: CASSRPVRDRGRVYGYTF. The CDR3 DNA reads as TGTGCCAGCAGCCGACCCGTTCGGGACAGGGGGCGCGTCTATGGCTACACCTTC.

The chain has TRBV7-2 and TRBJ2-1; 14 bases are shared with TRBD2. The CDR3 totals 15 residues. Germline-derived CDR1 and CDR2 are SGHTA and FQGNSA. The ends lost 6 bases at V and 8 bases at J; junction bases unmatched: 6. CDR3 protein: CASRGGTSGSHEQFF. CDR3 nucleotide sequence: TGTGCCAGCAGGGGGGGGACTAGCGGGAGCCATGAGCAGTTCTTC.

The chain recombines TRBV9 with TRBJ2-7, with D uncertain. CDR1 is SGDLS, CDR2 YYNGEE, per germline. The CDR3 covers 13 residues. The germline V and J ends were trimmed by 5 bases and 1 base, with 10 bases remaining between them. CDR3 sequence: CASSEDKSYEQYF. As DNA, the CDR3 is TGTGCCAGCAGTGAAGACAAATCCTACGAGCAGTACTTC. Using reference TRBV9 and TRBJ2-7 for the parts outside the CDR3, the full variable domain is DSGVTQTPKHLITATGQRVTLRCSPRSGDLSVYWYQQSLDQGLQFLIQYYNGEERAKGNILERFSAQQFPDLHSELNLSSLELGDSALYFCASSEDKSYEQYFGPGTRLTVT.

CDR3 DNA: TGCGCCAGCAGCAGTGGCGGAGATGAGCAGTTCTTC. Its translation: CASSSGGDEQFF. This chain links TRBV5-1 with TRBJ2-1, with no clear D. Germline V CDR1 and CDR2: SGHRS, YFSETQ. With 4 bases removed from V and 8 bases from J, the gap between germline ends came to 10 bases. The CDR3 covers 12 residues. Supplemented by reference TRBV5-1 and TRBJ2-1, the full variable domain reads KAGVTQTPRYLIKTRGQQVTLSCSPISGHRSVSWYQQTPGQGLQFLFEYFSETQRNKGNFPGRFSGRQFSNSRSEMNVSTLELGDSALYLCASSSGGDEQFFGPGTRLTVL.

V usage is TRBV25-1 and J usage is TRBJ1-1; maybe TRBD1 (5 bases). The CDR3 contains 13 residues. Germline CDR1 reads MGHDK; CDR2 reads SYGVNS. Trimming stripped 6 bases from V and 5 bases from J, with 13 bases between. The CDR3 DNA follows: TGTGCCAGCAGCCTCTGGGGGTTTACTGAAGCTTTCTTT. Translating it yields CASSLWGFTEAFF. The full variable domain, its missing parts supplied by reference TRBV25-1 and TRBJ1-1, is EADIYQTPRYLVIGTGKKITLECSQTMGHDKMYWYQQDPGMELHLIHYSYGVNSTEKGDLSSESTVSRIRTEHFPLTLESARPSHTSQYLCASSLWGFTEAFFGQGTRLTVV.

This clone has just one count. The chain uses TRBV5-5 and TRBJ1-2; D is possibly TRBD1 (6 bases). Germline loops: CDR1 SGHKS, CDR2 YYEKEE (reference sequence). The germline V and J ends were trimmed by 1 base and 4 bases, with 20 bases remaining between them. The CDR3 is 17 residues long. CDR3 sequence: CASSLIQGTVVSYGYTF. The DNA for the CDR3 is TGTGCCAGCAGCTTGATCCAGGGGACTGTGGTGAGCTATGGCTACACCTTC.

The chain links TRBV10-3 to TRBJ1-4; unclear D gene. With 6 bases removed from V and 6 bases from J, the gap between germline ends came to 11 bases. Germline V CDR1 and CDR2: ENHRY, SYGVKD. The CDR3 runs 13 residues. The CDR3 DNA follows: TGTGCCATCAGCTGGGATATAGATGAAAAACTGTTTTTT. Protein: CAISWDIDEKLFF.

CDR3: CATTLEGADTQYF. The DNA of the CDR3 is TGCGCCACAACCCTCGAGGGGGCAGATACGCAGTATTTT. The chain carries TRBV5-1 and TRBJ2-3; a weak D match, TRBD1 (6 bases). V shed 9 bases and J shed 4 bases, with 15 bases lying between them. The CDR3 is made up of 13 amino acids. CDR1 and CDR2 from the germline V gene are SGHRS and YFSETQ.

This chain joins TRBV11-2 and TRBJ2-3; possible D gene TRBD2, 5 bases. The CDR3 covers 18 residues. V was shortened by 5 bases and J by 0 bases, with 21 bases between the two germline ends. Germline-derived CDR1 and CDR2 are SGHAT and FQNNGV. DNA of the CDR3: TGTGCCAGCAGCGTCGGGCGTAGCAGCCGGACTAGCACAGATACGCAGTATTTT. Translation gives CASSVGRSSRTSTDTQYF.

This clone was picked up many times. The chain combines TRBV10-3 with TRBJ2-7, with D perhaps matching TRBD1 (5 bases). Germline lookup yields CDR1 ENHRY and CDR2 SYGVKD. Trimming stripped 10 bases from V and 2 bases from J, with 12 bases between. This CDR3 has 12 amino acids. CDR3 DNA sequence: TGTGCCACCATGACAGATACCTACGAGCAGTACTTC. This translates into CATMTDTYEQYF.

Turning to this clone: This specimen includes other DNA sequences encoding the same CDR3. The V call is TRBV2, the J call TRBJ2-3; D not certain. The CDR3 loop spans 11 amino acids. Trimming left V 8 bases short and J 2 bases short, with 5 bases between. Looked up from germline, CDR1 is SNHLY and CDR2 is FYNNEI. CDR3 bases: TGTGCCAGCCGTGTCACAGATACGCAGTATTTT. Translating gives CASRVTDTQYF.

The table lists this clone with a count of one. The chain is built from TRBV27 and TRBJ2-2; D remains unclear. The V gene lost 5 bases and the J gene lost 4 bases, with 8 bases spanning the gap. CDR3 size: 13 residues. CDR1 is MNHEY, CDR2 SMNVEV, per germline (reference sequence). CDR3 region: CASSPVGTGELFF. The CDR3 nucleotides are TGTGCCAGCAGTCCCGTGGGCACCGGGGAGCTGTTTTTT.

Written as DNA, the CDR3 is TGCGCCAGCAAAAGGCCCACGGGGGGCGGTGAAAAACTGTTTTTT. Translating it yields CASKRPTGGGEKLFF. The chain has TRBV5-1 and TRBJ1-4, with D perhaps TRBD1 (6 bases). CDR1 is SGHRS and CDR2 is YFSETQ in the germline V gene. The CDR3 has 15 amino acids. The V and J ends lost 6 bases and 7 bases respectively, with 19 bases between them.

This rearrangement joins TRBV5-6 to TRBJ2-6; no definite D call. CDR3 length equals 15 residues. Germline V CDR1 and CDR2: SGHDT, YYEEEE. The germline V and J ends were trimmed by 2 bases and 1 base, with 7 bases remaining between them. CDR3 loop: CASSFAGSGANVLTF. DNA of the CDR3: TGTGCCAGCAGCTTTGCCGGGTCTGGGGCCAACGTCCTGACTTTC.

As concerns this clone: At one boundary the junction diverges from the germline segment, which might be a read error. The V and J genes are TRBV5-1 and TRBJ2-5; no clear D gene. The length of the CDR3 is 14 residues. Germline CDR1 and CDR2: SGHRS and YFSETQ. The CDR3 bases are TGCGCCAGCAGCTTGGTGCAGTCCGGAGAGGCCCAGTACTTC. This codes for CASSLVQSGEAQYF.

The chain employs TRBV11-2 and TRBJ2-5; 9 bases are shared with TRBD1. The CDR3 is 15 residues long. J was trimmed by 4 bases and V by 3 bases; bases with no gene match: 6. The germline gives CDR1 SGHAT, CDR2 FQNNGV. The CDR3 nucleotides are TGTGCCAGCAGCTTTGGACAGGGGAGGCGAGAGACCCAGTACTTC. It yields the protein CASSFGQGRRETQYF.

The CDR3 DNA sequence: TGTGCCAGCAGTGAAATTCAAACGGGAGGGGGCACAGATACGCAGTATTTT. Residues: CASSEIQTGGGTDTQYF. This chain connects TRBV2 to TRBJ2-3, with 8 bases aligning to TRBD2. J gave up 1 base and V 2 bases, and 8 bases lay outside the gene matches. CDR3 length equals 17 residues. From germline, CDR1 is SNHLY and CDR2 FYNNEI.

The CDR3 protein is CAISEAGEKTQYF. The DNA of the CDR3 is TGTGCCATCAGTGAGGCCGGGGAAAAGACCCAGTACTTC. This chain connects TRBV10-3 to TRBJ2-5; a possible D gene is TRBD2 (5 bases). Germline V CDR1 and CDR2: ENHRY, SYGVKD. This CDR3 has 13 amino acids. Trimming removed 2 bases from V and 6 bases from J, with 10 bases in between.

On this clone: The same CDR3 can be traced to other DNA sequences in this sample. CDR3 protein: CASSLPSYEQYF. The CDR3 nucleotides read TGTGCCAGCAGTTTACCGAGCTACGAGCAGTACTTC. The chain is built from TRBV28 and TRBJ2-7; no definite D call. CDR3 length: 12 amino acids. Per the germline V gene, CDR1 is MDHEN and CDR2 is SYDVKM. The V gene lost 2 bases and the J gene lost 3 bases, with 5 bases spanning the gap. Using reference TRBV28 and TRBJ2-7 for the parts outside the CDR3, the full variable domain is DVKVTQSSRYLVKRTGEKVFLECVQDMDHENMFWYRQDPGLGLRLIYFSYDVKMKEKGDIPEGYSVSREKKERFSLILESASTNQTSMYLCASSLPSYEQYFGPGTRLTVT.

For the CDR3, the DNA is TGCGCCAGCACACTAGCGGGACTGGATACGCAGTATTTT. Residues: CASTLAGLDTQYF. V gene TRBV4-1 combines with J gene TRBJ2-3; 10 nucleotides line up with TRBD2. The CDR3 covers 13 residues. V gave up 7 bases and J gave up 6 bases; unmatched junction bases: 4. Per germline, CDR1 MGHRA and CDR2 YSYEKL.

The CDR3 bases are TGTGCCAGCATCCTACGGGGGGGTAACACTGAAGCTTTCTTT. Its protein is CASILRGGNTEAFF. The chain links TRBV28 to TRBJ1-1, with D possibly TRBD1 on 5 matching bases. Deletions cut 7 bases from V and 2 bases from J, with 14 bases between. CDR3 size: 14 residues. Germline-derived CDR1 and CDR2 are MDHEN and SYDVKM.

This chain links TRBV28 with TRBJ2-7; 7 nucleotides line up with TRBD1. The junction had 7 bases not matched to a gene; V was cut back by 6 bases and J by 2 bases. The CDR3 is 14 residues long. Looked up from germline, CDR1 is MDHEN and CDR2 is SYDVKM. CDR3 in amino acids: CASSSLTGTYEQYF. CDR3 in DNA: TGTGCCAGCAGCTCCTTGACAGGGACCTACGAGCAGTACTTC.

The CDR3, as DNA: TGTGCCAGCAGTTTAGGAGGGACAGGGCTGGAGCAGTACTTC. As protein: CASSLGGTGLEQYF. The chain recombines TRBV27 with TRBJ2-7, with 9 bases matching TRBD1. The J segment lost 7 bases and the V segment lost 2 bases, leaving 6 bases of the junction unmatched. CDR3 length: 14 amino acids. Germline-derived CDR1 and CDR2 are MNHEY and SMNVEV (reference sequence).

The chain joins TRBV4-1 to TRBJ2-3; 12 bases match TRBD2. The CDR3 has 20 amino acids. Germline CDR1 reads MGHRA; CDR2 reads YSYEKL. With 1 base clipped from V and 0 bases from J, the junction kept 11 bases outside the gene matches. The chain's CDR3 is CASSQVASGRASASTDTQYF. DNA for the CDR3: TGCGCCAGCAGCCAAGTGGCTAGCGGGAGGGCCTCGGCTAGCACAGATACGCAGTATTTT.

The CDR3: CASSLGTRVKETQYF. CDR3 bases: TGTGCCAGCAGCTTGGGGACTAGGGTTAAAGAGACCCAGTACTTC. The rearrangement joins TRBV7-2 to TRBJ2-5; TRBD2 matches 8 bases. The CDR3 contains 15 residues. Per the germline V gene, CDR1 is SGHTA and CDR2 is FQGNSA. V lost 3 bases and J lost 3; bases outside the gene matches: 6.

The V and J genes are TRBV18 and TRBJ1-1; D might be TRBD1 (6 bases). The CDR3 has 15 amino acids. Germline V CDR1 and CDR2: KGHSH, LQKENI. Trimming took off 4 bases at V and 0 bases at J, with 12 bases between the two ends. CDR3 coding DNA: TGTGCCAGCTCACTTCGCGGACAGTTGAACACTGAAGCTTTCTTT. Translating gives CASSLRGQLNTEAFF.